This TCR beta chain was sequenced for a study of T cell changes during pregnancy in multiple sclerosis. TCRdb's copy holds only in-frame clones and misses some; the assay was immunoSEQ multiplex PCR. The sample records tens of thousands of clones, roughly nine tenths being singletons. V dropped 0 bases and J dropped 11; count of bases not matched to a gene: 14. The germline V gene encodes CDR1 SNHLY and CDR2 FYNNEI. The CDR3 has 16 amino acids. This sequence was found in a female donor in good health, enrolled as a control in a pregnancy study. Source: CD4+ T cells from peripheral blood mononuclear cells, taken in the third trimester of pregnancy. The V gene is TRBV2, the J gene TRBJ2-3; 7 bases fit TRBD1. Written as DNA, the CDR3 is TGTGCCAGCAGTGAAGCGAGGGGGCGGACAGTTTCAGGGCAGTATTTT. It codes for CASSEARGRTVSGQYF.